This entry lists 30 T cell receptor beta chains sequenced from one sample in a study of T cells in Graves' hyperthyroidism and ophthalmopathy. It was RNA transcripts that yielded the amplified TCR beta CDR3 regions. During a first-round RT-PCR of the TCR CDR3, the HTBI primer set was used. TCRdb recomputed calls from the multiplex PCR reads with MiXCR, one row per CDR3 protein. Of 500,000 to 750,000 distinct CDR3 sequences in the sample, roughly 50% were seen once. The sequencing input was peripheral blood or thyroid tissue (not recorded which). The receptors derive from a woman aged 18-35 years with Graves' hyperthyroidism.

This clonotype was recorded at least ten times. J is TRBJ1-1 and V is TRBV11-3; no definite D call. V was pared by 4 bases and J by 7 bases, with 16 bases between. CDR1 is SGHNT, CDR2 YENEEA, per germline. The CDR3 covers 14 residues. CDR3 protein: CASSSLPLGNEAFF. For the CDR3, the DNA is TGTGCCAGCAGCTCACTCCCTTTAGGGAATGAAGCTTTCTTT.

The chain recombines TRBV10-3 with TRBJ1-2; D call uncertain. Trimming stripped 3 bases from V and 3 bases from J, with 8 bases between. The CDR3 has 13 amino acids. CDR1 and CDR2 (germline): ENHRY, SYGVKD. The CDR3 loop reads CAISEVWDYGYTF. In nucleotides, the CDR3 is TGTGCCATCAGTGAAGTGTGGGACTATGGCTACACCTTC.

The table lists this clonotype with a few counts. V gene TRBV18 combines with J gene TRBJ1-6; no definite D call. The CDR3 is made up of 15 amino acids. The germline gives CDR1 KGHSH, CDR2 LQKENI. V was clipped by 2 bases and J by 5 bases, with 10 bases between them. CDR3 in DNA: TGTGCCAGCTCACCAATGGGGTGGAATAATTCACCCCTCCACTTT. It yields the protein CASSPMGWNNSPLHF.

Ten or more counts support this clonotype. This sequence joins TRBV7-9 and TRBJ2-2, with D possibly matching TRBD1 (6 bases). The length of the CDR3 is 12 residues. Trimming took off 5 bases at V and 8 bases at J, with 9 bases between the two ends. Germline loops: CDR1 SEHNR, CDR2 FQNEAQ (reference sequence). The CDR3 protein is CASSPGTGELFF. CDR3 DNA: TGTGCCAGCAGCCCTGGGACAGGGGAGCTGTTTTTT.

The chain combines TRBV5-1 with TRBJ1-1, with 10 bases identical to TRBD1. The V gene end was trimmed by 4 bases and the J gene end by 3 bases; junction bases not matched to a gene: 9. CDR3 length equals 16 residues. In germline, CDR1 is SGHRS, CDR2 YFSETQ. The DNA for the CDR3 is TGCGCCAGCAGCGTCCGGGACAGGGGACATTACACTGAAGCTTTCTTT. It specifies CASSVRDRGHYTEAFF.

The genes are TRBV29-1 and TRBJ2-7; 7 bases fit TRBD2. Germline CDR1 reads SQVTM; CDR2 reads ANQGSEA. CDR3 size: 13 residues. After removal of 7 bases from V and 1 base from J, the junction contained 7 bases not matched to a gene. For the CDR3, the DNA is TGCAGCGCCAGGGAGGGGCGTTCCTACGAGCAGTACTTC. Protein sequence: CSAREGRSYEQYF.

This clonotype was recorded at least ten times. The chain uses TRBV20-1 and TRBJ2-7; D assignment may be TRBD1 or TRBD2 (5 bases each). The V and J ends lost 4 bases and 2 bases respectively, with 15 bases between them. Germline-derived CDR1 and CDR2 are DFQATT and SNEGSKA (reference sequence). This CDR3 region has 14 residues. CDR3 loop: CSATGDVSPYEQYF. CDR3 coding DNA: TGCAGTGCTACTGGGGACGTCTCCCCCTACGAGCAGTACTTC.

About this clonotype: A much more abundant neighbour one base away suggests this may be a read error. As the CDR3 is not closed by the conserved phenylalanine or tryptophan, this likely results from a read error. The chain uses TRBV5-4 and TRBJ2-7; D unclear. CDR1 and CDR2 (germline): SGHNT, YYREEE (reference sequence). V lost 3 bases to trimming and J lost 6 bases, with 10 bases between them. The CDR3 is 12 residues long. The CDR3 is CASSWRAGEQYL. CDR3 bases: TGTGCCAGCAGCTGGCGAGCCGGCGAGCAGTACCTC.

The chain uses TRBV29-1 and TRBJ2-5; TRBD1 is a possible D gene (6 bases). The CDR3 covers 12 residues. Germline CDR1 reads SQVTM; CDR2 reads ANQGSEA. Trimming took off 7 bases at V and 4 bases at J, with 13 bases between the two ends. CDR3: CSDWTDRETQYF. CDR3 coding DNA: TGCAGCGACTGGACAGATAGAGAGACCCAGTACTTC.

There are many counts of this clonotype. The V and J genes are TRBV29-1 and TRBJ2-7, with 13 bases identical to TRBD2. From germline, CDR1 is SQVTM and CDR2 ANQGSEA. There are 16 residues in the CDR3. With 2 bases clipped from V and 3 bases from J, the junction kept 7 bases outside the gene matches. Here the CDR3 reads CSVEPGLAGLHYEQYF. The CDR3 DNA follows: TGCAGCGTTGAACCGGGACTAGCGGGACTCCACTACGAGCAGTACTTC.

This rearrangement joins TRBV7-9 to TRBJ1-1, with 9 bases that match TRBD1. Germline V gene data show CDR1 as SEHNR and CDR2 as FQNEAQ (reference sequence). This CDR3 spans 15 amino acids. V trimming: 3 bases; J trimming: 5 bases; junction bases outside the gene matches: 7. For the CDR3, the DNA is TGTGCCAGCAGCTTGGTAGGGACAGGGTATACTGAAGCTTTCTTT. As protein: CASSLVGTGYTEAFF.

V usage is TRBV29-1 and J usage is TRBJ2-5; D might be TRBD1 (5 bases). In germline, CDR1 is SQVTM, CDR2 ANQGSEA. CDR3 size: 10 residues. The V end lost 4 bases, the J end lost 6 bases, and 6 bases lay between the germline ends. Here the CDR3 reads CSVGGQTQYF. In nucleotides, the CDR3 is TGCAGCGTTGGGGGCCAGACCCAGTACTTC.

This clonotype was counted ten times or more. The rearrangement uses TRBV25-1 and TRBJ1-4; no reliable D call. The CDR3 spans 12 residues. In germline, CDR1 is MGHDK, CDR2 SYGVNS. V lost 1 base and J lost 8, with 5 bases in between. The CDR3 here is CASSELAEKLFF. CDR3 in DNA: TGTGCCAGCAGTGAATTAGCCGAAAAACTGTTTTTT.

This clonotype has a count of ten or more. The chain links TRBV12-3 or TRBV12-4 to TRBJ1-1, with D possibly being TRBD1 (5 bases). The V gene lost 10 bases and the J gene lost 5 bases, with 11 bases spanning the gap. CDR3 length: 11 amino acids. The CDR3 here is CATQGWTEAFF. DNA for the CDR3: TGTGCCACCCAGGGATGGACTGAAGCTTTCTTT.

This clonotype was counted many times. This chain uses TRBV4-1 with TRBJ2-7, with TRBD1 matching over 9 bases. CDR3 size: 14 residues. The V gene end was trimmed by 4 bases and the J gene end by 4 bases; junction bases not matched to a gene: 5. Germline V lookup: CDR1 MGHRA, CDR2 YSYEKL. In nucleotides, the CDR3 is TGCGCCAGCAGCCGACAGGGGGGGATATACGAGCAGTACTTC. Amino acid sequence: CASSRQGGIYEQYF.

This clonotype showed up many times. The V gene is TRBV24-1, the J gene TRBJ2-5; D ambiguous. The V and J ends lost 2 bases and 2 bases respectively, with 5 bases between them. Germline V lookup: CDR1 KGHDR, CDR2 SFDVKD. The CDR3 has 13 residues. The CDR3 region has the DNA TGTGCCACCAGTGATTGGCAGCAAGAGACCCAGTACTTC. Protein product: CATSDWQQETQYF.

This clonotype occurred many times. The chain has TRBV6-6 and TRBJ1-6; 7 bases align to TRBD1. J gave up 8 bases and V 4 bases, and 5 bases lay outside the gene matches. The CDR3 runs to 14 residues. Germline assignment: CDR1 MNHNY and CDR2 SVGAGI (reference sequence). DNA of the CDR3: TGTGCCAGCAGTTCACAGGGGAGTTATTCACCCCTCCACTTT. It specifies CASSSQGSYSPLHF.

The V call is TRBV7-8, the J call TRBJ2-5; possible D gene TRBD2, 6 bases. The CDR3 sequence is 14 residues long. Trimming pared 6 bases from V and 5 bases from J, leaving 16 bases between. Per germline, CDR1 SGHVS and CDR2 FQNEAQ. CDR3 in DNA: TGTGCCAGCAGTAGAGGGGCGGACTACGAGACCCAGTACTTC. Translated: CASSRGADYETQYF.

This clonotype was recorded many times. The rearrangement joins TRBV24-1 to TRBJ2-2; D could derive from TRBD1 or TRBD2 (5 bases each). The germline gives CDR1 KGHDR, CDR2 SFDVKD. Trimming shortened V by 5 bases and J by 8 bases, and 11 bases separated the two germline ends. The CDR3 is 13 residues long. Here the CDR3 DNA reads TGTGCCACCAGTGGGACGGGGACGGGGGAGCTGTTTTTT. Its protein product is CATSGTGTGELFF.

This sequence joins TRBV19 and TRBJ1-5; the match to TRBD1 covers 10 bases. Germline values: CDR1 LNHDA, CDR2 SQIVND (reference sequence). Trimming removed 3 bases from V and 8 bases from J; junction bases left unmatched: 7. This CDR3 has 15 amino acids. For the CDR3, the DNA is TGTGCCAGTAGTATTGGGGACAGGGGAAGGAAGCCCCAGCATTTT. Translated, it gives CASSIGDRGRKPQHF.

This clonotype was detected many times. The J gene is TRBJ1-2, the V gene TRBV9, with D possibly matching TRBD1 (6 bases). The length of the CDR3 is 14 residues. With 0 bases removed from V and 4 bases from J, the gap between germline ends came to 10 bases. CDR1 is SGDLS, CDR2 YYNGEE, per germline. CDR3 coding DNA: TGTGCCAGCAGCGTAGATGGGACACTCTATGGCTACACCTTC. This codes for CASSVDGTLYGYTF.

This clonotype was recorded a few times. CDR3 sequence reads: CASSLVQGNNEQFF. CDR3 sequence (DNA): TGCGCCAGCAGCTTGGTACAGGGGAACAATGAGCAGTTCTTC. V usage is TRBV5-1 and J usage is TRBJ2-7; 7 nucleotides match TRBD1. The J call may be faulty, since TRBJ2-1 better matches the DNA end. Germline loops: CDR1 SGHRS, CDR2 YFSETQ. The CDR3 runs to 14 residues.

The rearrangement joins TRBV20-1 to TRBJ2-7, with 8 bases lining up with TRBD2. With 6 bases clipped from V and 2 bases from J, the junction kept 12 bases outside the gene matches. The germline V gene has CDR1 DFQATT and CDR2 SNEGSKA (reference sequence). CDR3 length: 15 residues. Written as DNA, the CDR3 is TGCAGTGCCAGCAGTTACCAACTAGCGGCCTACGAGCAGTACTTC. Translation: CSASSYQLAAYEQYF.

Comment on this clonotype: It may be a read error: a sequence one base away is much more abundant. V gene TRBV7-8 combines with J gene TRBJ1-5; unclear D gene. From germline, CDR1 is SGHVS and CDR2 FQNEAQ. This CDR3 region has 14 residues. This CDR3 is CASSLGPTNRPQHF. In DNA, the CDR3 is TGTGCCAGCAGCTTAGGGCCCACCAATCGGCCCCAGCATTTT.

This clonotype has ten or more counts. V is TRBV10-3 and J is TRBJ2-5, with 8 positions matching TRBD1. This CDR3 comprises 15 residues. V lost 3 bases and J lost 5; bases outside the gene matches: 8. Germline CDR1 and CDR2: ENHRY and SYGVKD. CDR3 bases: TGTGCCATCAGTGAACTGGGCAGGGGGCTGGAGACCCAGTACTTC. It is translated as CAISELGRGLETQYF.

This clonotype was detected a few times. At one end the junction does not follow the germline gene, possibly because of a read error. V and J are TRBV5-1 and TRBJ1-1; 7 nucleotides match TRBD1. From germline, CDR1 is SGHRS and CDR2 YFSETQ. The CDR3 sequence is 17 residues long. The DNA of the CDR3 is TGCGCCAGCAGCCACCAAATCATACAGGGGAGAAACACTGAAACTTTCTTT. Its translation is CASSHQIIQGRNTETFF.

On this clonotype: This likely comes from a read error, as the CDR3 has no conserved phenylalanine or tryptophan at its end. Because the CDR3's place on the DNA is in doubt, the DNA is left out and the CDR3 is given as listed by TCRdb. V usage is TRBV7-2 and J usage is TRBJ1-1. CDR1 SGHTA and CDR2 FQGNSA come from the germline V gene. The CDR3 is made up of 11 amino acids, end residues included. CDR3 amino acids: CASSSWAAANY.

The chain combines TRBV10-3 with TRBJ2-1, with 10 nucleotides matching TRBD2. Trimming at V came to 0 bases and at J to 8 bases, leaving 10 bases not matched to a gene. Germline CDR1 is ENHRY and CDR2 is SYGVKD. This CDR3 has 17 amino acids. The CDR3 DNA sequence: TGTGCCATCAGTGAGTCGAGAGCGGGAGGGCCAGGCGATGAGCAGTTCTTC. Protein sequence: CAISESRAGGPGDEQFF.

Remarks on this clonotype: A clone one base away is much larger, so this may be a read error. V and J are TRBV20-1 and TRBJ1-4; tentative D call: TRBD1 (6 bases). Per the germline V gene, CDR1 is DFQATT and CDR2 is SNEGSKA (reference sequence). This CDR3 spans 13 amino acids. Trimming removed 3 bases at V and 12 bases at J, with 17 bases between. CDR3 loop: CSASHRARKELFF. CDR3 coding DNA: TGCAGTGCTAGTCACAGGGCGCGTAAAGAACTGTTTTTT.

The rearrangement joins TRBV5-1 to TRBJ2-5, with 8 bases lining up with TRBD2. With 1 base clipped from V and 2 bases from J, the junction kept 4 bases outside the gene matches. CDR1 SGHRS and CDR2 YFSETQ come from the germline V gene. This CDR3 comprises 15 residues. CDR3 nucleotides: TGCGCCAGCAGCTTGATGACTAGCGAGCAAGAGACCCAGTACTTC. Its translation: CASSLMTSEQETQYF. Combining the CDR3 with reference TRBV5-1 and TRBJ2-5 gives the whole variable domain KAGVTQTPRYLIKTRGQQVTLSCSPISGHRSVSWYQQTPGQGLQFLFEYFSETQRNKGNFPGRFSGRQFSNSRSEMNVSTLELGDSALYLCASSLMTSEQETQYFGPGTRLLVL.